The source of this TCR beta chain is a study of beta chain features in type 1 diabetes. Concerning this clone itself: As yet, its antigen is unknown.

The CDR3 totals 17 residues. J lost 4 bases, V lost 5 bases, and 11 bases had no gene match. The germline V gene has CDR1 MNHEY and CDR2 SMNVEV (reference sequence). TCRB transcripts that were expressed got sequenced, as all of the isolated RNA had been reverse transcribed. Sequenced by immunoSEQ multiplex PCR; TCRdb stores in-frame clones only, minus some. This table has 300,000 to 350,000 clones, about 14% appearing once. General study results and limits: Patients showed naive, central memory and Treg TCRB repertoires that appeared more similar than those of healthy donors.

Material for sequencing was central memory CD4+ T cells from blood. The V and J genes are TRBV27 and TRBJ1-5; the match to TRBD1 covers 10 bases. The receptor was derived from a man aged 25-40 years in good health. The CDR3 coding sequence is TGTGCCAGCAGTCCAAGTTCGGGACAGGGGTATAATCAGCCCCAGCATTTT. Translation: CASSPSSGQGYNQPQHF.